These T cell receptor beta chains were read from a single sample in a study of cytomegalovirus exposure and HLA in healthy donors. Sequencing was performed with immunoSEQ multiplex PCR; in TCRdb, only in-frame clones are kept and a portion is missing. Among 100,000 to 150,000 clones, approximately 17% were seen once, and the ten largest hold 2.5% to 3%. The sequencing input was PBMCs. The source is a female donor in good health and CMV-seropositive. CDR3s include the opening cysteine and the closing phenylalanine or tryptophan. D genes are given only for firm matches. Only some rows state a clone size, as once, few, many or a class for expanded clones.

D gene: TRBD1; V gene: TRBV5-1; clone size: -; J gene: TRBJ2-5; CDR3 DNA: TGCGCCAGCAGCTACGGACAGGGCCCAGAGACCCAGTACTTC; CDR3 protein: CASSYGQGPETQYF
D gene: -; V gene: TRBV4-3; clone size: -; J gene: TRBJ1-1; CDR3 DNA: TGCGCCAGCAGCCAAGAAAGGCGTTGGGGCCAAGCTTTCTTT; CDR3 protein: CASSQERRWGQAFF
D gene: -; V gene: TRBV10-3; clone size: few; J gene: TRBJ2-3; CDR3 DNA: TGTGCCACCTCGAAGATCGCGGCAGATACGCAGTATTTT; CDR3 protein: CATSKIAADTQYF
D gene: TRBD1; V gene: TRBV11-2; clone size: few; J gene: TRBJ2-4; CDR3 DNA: TGTGCCAGCAGCTTAGAGCCTAGACAGGGGGAGATTCAGTACTTC; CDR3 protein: CASSLEPRQGEIQYF
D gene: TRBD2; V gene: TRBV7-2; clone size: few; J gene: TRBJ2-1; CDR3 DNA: TGTGCCAGCAGCTTAAAGACTAGCGGGACCCATGAGCAGTTCTTC; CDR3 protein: CASSLKTSGTHEQFF
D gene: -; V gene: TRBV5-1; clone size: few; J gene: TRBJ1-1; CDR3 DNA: TGCGCCAGCAGCTTGTACCAGGGGTCGGTTGGCACTGAAGCTTTCTTT; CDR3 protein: CASSLYQGSVGTEAFF
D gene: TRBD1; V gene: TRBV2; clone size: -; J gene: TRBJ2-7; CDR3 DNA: TGTGCCAGCGCGGGACAGGGAGTTTTATACGAGCAGTACTTC; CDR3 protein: CASAGQGVLYEQYF
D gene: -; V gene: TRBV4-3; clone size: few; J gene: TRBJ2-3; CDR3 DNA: TGCGCCAGCAGCCAGCAGGGGCCAACGGGAGATACGCAGTATTTT; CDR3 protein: CASSQQGPTGDTQYF
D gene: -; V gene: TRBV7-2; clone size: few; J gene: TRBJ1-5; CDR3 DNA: TGTGCCAGCAGCTTAGCGCAGTATCAGCCCCAGCATTTT; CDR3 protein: CASSLAQYQPQHF
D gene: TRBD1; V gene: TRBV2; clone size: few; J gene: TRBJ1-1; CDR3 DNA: TGTGCCAGCAGACCGGGACAGGGGAACACTGAAGCTTTCTTT; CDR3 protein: CASRPGQGNTEAFF
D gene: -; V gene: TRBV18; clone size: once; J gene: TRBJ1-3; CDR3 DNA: TGTGCCAGCTCACCACTAGCTGGAAACACCATATATTTT; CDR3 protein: CASSPLAGNTIYF
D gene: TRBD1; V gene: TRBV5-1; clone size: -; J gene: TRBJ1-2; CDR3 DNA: TGCGCCAGCAGCTTAGCCGTGATGCCGGGACAGACCTTCTATGGCTACACCTTC; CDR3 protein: CASSLAVMPGQTFYGYTF
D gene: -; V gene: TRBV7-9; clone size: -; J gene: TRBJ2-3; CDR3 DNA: TGTGCCAGCAGCTTAGCCTCCAGGGGACGAGATACGCAGTATTTT; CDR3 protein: CASSLASRGRDTQYF
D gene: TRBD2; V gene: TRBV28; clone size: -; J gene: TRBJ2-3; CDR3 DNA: TGTGCCAGCAGTCCCAATCGGTGGGGGAATAGCGGGAGCGCAGATACGCAGTATTTT; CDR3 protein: CASSPNRWGNSGSADTQYF
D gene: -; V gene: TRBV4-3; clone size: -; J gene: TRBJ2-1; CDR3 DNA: TGCGCCAGCAGCCCGATGAGAACTAGTCAGGAGCAGTTCTTC; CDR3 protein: CASSPMRTSQEQFF
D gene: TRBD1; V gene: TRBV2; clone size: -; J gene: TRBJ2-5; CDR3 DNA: TGTGCCAGCAGTTACCACCGGGACAGCCAAGAGACCCAGTACTTC; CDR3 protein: CASSYHRDSQETQYF
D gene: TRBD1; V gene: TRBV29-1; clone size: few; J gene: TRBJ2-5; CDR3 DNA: TGCAGCGTTGAAGGGACAGGGCTTTCGGAGACCCAGTACTTC; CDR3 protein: CSVEGTGLSETQYF
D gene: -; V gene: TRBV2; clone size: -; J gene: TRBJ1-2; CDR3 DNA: TGTGCCAGCAGGGGAGGTGATACCTCGGGCTACACCTTC; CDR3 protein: CASRGGDTSGYTF
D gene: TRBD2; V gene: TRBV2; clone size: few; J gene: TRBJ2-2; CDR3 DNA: TGTGCCAGCAGTGCTAGCGGAAACACCGGGGAGCTGTTTTTT; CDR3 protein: CASSASGNTGELFF
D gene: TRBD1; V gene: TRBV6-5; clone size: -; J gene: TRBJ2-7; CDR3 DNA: TGTGCCAGCAGTTATCAACAGGGGGCAGGCTACGAGCAGTACTTC; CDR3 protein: CASSYQQGAGYEQYF
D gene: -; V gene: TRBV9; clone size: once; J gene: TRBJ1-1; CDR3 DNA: TGTGCCAGCAGCGTCAGCGGACAGCCGCTTACTGAAGCTTTCTTT; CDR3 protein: CASSVSGQPLTEAFF
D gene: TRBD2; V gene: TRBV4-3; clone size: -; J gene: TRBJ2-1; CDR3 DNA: TGCGCCAGCAGCAGACTAGCGGGGACTTTGAATGAGCAGTTCTTC; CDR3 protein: CASSRLAGTLNEQFF
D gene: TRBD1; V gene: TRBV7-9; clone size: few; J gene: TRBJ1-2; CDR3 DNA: TGTGCCAGCAGCTTAACCACAGGGGGCAACTATGGCTACACCTTC; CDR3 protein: CASSLTTGGNYGYTF
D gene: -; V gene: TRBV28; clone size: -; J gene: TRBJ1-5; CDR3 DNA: TGTGCCAGTACAGGTTTCAGTGTCTATAGCAATCAGCCCCAGCATTTT; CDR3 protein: CASTGFSVYSNQPQHF
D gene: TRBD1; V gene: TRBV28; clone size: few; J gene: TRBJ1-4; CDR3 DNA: TGTGCCAGCACCATTCCGGGACAGGGAAATGAAAAACTGTTTTTT; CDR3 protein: CASTIPGQGNEKLFF